This T cell receptor (beta chain) was retrieved from a study of cytomegalovirus exposure and HLA in healthy donors. General study results and limits: Certain indistinguishable V segments, among them TRBV6-2 and TRBV6-3, were excluded.

The length of the CDR3 is 14 residues. Trimming pared 1 base from V and 1 base from J, leaving 5 bases between. In germline, CDR1 is SGHTS, CDR2 YDEGEE. Details on this clone: The antigen remains undetermined.

Both 60 Vbeta primers and 13 Jbeta primers went into the PCR. Measured with immunoSEQ multiplex PCR; TCRdb has only the in-frame clones, and not every one. The sample shows fewer than 200,000 clones, 65% to 90% of them seen only once. Sequencing input: PBMCs. The origin of this receptor is a girl aged 2 to 9 in good health and CMV-seropositive. The rearrangement uses TRBV5-8 and TRBJ1-4, with D unresolved. The DNA for the CDR3 is TGTGCCAGCAGCTTGAGGAGAACTAATGAAAAACTGTTTTTT. Its protein product is CASSLRRTNEKLFF.